The 14 T cell receptor beta chains given below trace back to one sample, sequenced in a study of a mutant IDH1 vaccine in newly diagnosed glioma. No cognate antigen is known for these TCRs. Sequencing used immunoSEQ multiplex PCR; TCRdb keeps in-frame clones, though not all of them. The sample lists about 40,000 clones, 84% seen once, with around 2.4% in the top ten. Regarding time point: week 11, during vaccination. The content of each vaccine dose was 300 ug of mutant IDH1 20-mer peptide, and topical imiquimod accompanied it. Sample: PBMCs, taken from a glioma patient whose treatment included an IDH1 peptide vaccine. The receptors originated from a man in his forties with glioma.

This clone was seen more than once but under ten times. The chain is built from TRBV5-1 and TRBJ2-3; the match to TRBD1 covers 10 bases. Germline V gene lookup returns CDR1 SGHRS and CDR2 YFSETQ. J gave up 5 bases and V 0 bases, and 3 bases lay outside the gene matches. The CDR3 length is 15 residues. CDR3 nucleotides: TGCGCCAGCAGCTTGGGGTGGACAGGGGGAGATACGCAGTATTTT. Its protein product is CASSLGWTGGDTQYF.

The chain has TRBV6-1 and TRBJ2-5, with 9 bases identical to TRBD1. The germline V gene has CDR1 MNHNS and CDR2 SASEGT. The CDR3 totals 14 residues. J lost 5 bases, V lost 3 bases, and 4 bases had no gene match. CDR3 nucleotide sequence: TGTGCCAGCAGTGAGGGACAGGGTGTTGAGACCCAGTACTTC. It translates to CASSEGQGVETQYF.

V and J are TRBV5-5 and TRBJ2-3, with 8 bases identical to TRBD1. The germline CDR1 and CDR2 sequences are SGHKS and YYEKEE (reference sequence). The trim removed 0 bases at V and 4 bases at J, leaving 4 bases unmatched. The CDR3 length is 15 residues. CDR3 sequence: CASSLGDRRPDTQYF. In DNA, the CDR3 is TGTGCCAGCAGCTTGGGGGACAGGAGGCCAGATACGCAGTATTTT. Full variable domain (rest looked up from reference TRBV5-5 and TRBJ2-3): DAGVTQSPTHLIKTRGQQVTLRCSPISGHKSVSWYQQVLGQGPQFIFQYYEKEERGRGNFPDRFSARQFPNYSSELNVNALLLGDSALYLCASSLGDRRPDTQYFGPGTRLTVL.

The V call is TRBV19, the J call TRBJ2-5, with D maybe TRBD2 (6 bases). Trimming took 7 bases from V and 2 from J, leaving 14 bases between them. Germline-derived CDR1 and CDR2 are LNHDA and SQIVND (reference sequence). The CDR3 consists of 14 residues. CDR3 region: CASTTLASQETQYF. In DNA, the CDR3 is TGTGCCAGTACCACACTAGCTTCGCAAGAGACCCAGTACTTC.

This clone appeared once. The V call is TRBV29-1, the J call TRBJ2-3; D unclear. CDR1 and CDR2 from the germline V gene are SQVTM and ANQGSEA. Trimming removed 7 bases at V and 0 bases at J, with 14 bases between. This CDR3 contains 14 residues. This CDR3 is CSATGSASTDTQYF. The CDR3 region has the DNA TGCAGCGCCACCGGGTCGGCTAGCACAGATACGCAGTATTTT.

V and J are TRBV6-1 and TRBJ2-2; the match to TRBD2 covers 11 bases. Trimming at V came to 6 bases and at J to 4 bases, leaving 1 base not matched to a gene. The CDR3 is made up of 14 amino acids. Per the germline V gene, CDR1 is MNHNS and CDR2 is SASEGT. The DNA for the CDR3 is TGTGCCAGCAGGGGACTAGCGGTCACCGGGGAGCTGTTTTTT. It is translated as CASRGLAVTGELFF.

V gene TRBV4-2 combines with J gene TRBJ1-2; D gene unclear. V gave up 0 bases and J gave up 4 bases, with 12 bases separating them. CDR1 and CDR2 (germline): LGHNA, YNFKEQ. The CDR3 is made up of 15 amino acids. The CDR3 coding sequence is TGTGCCAGCAGCCAAGATGTGGTCGAGGGCTATGGCTACACCTTC. It codes for CASSQDVVEGYGYTF.

The chain has TRBV9 and TRBJ2-1; a weak D match, TRBD2 (5 bases). Per the germline V gene, CDR1 is SGDLS and CDR2 is YYNGEE. The CDR3 covers 13 residues. The V and J ends lost 4 bases and 8 bases respectively, with 13 bases between them. In DNA form, the CDR3 reads TGTGCCAGCAGCCCACGGGGTTTCTATGAGCAGTTCTTC. It codes for CASSPRGFYEQFF.

This chain links TRBV9 with TRBJ2-7; the match to TRBD2 covers 9 bases. The CDR3 is 16 amino acids. V was pared by 3 bases and J by 3 bases, with 10 bases of the junction left unmatched. Germline CDR1 and CDR2: SGDLS and YYNGEE. CDR3 in DNA: TGTGCCAGCAGCGCCGACGGAATAGCGGGAGTCTACGAGCAGTACTTC. It translates to CASSADGIAGVYEQYF.

The rearrangement joins TRBV7-9 to TRBJ1-1; the D is unclear. CDR1 SEHNR and CDR2 FQNEAQ come from the germline V gene (reference sequence). Trimming removed 5 bases at V and 7 bases at J, with 8 bases between. This CDR3 has 11 residues. For the CDR3, the DNA is TGTGCCAGCAGCCCGGACCATGAAGCTTTCTTT. This encodes CASSPDHEAFF.

The rearrangement uses TRBV28 and TRBJ1-2; 7 nucleotides align to TRBD1. CDR3 length: 12 amino acids. V was clipped by 6 bases and J by 8 bases; unmatched bases: 6. Germline-derived CDR1 and CDR2 are MDHEN and SYDVKM. Here the CDR3 DNA reads TGTGCCAGCAGCCCCCCGGACAGGGGCTACACCTTC. Translated: CASSPPDRGYTF.

The chain joins TRBV10-3 to TRBJ1-1; D is ambiguous. The germline V gene has CDR1 ENHRY and CDR2 SYGVKD. V was trimmed by 2 bases and J by 0 bases, leaving 10 bases between them. The CDR3 totals 15 residues. The CDR3: CAISEGLAVNTEAFF. As DNA, the CDR3 is TGTGCCATCAGTGAGGGGTTGGCGGTGAACACTGAAGCTTTCTTT.

V and J are TRBV6-5 and TRBJ2-7; weak D call: TRBD1 (5 bases). Germline loops: CDR1 MNHEY, CDR2 SVGAGI. V lost 6 bases to trimming and J lost 1 base, with 7 bases between them. CDR3 size: 12 residues. The CDR3 DNA reads as TGTGCCAGCAGACGACAGTCCTACGAGCAGTACTTC. Its translation is CASRRQSYEQYF.

The chain is built from TRBV19 and TRBJ1-5; a weak D match, TRBD1 (5 bases). The CDR3 covers 13 residues. The V end lost 6 bases, the J end lost 3 bases, and 9 bases lay between the germline ends. The germline gives CDR1 LNHDA, CDR2 SQIVND (reference sequence). In DNA form, the CDR3 reads TGTGCCAGTAGCCAGGGCCACAATCAGCCCCAGCATTTT. This encodes CASSQGHNQPQHF. Using reference TRBV19 and TRBJ1-5 for the parts outside the CDR3, the full variable domain is DGGITQSPKYLFRKEGQNVTLSCEQNLNHDAMYWYRQDPGQGLRLIYYSQIVNDFQKGDIAEGYSVSREKKESFPLTVTSAQKNPTAFYLCASSQGHNQPQHFGDGTRLSIL.